This TCR beta chain was recovered during a study of cytomegalovirus exposure and HLA in healthy donors. Study outcomes and limitations: Being productive about 87% or about 30% of the time was typical of most TCR beta V segments in an earlier analysis. Later analysis demonstrated an association between a missense DCLRE1C variant and TCR beta V- and J-gene trimming. When a later analysis compared HLA-associated TCR beta chains with equally common others, the HLA-associated chains turned out to be more clonally expanded and to have lower generation probabilities.

Primers for the PCR totalled 60 Vbeta and 13 Jbeta. The assay was immunoSEQ multiplex PCR, and TCRdb's table has in-frame clones only and misses some. The table includes 150,000 to 200,000 clones, more than 65% detected once. To note about this clone: The antigen remains unidentified.

CDR3 length: 17 residues. From germline, CDR1 is MNHEY and CDR2 SMNVEV (reference sequence). Trimming cost V 0 bases and J 8 bases, with 22 bases left between them. Likely unrecorded immune exposures existed in these nominally healthy donors. Material: PBMCs. This TCR was sampled from a female donor in good health and CMV-seronegative. The rearrangement joins TRBV27 to TRBJ1-2; no reliable D call. The CDR3 DNA sequence: TGTGCCAGCAGTTTATCTGTGGGTACCCTATCTAGCGGGGGCTACACCTTC. Translated: CASSLSVGTLSSGGYTF.